The T cell receptor (beta chain) described here comes from a study of T cells in Graves' hyperthyroidism and ophthalmopathy. Study observations and caveats: Blood also held most thyroid clonotypes expanded beyond 0.001.

CDR3 size: 14 residues. Germline V gene data show CDR1 as SGHTA and CDR2 as FQGTGA. V was clipped by 2 bases and J by 8 bases, with 13 bases between them. TCR beta CDR3 regions were amplified from RNA transcripts. HTBI primers were employed in a first-round RT-PCR of the TCR CDR3. TCRdb re-derived calls from the multiplex PCR reads in MiXCR, one entry per CDR3 protein. Counted here are roughly 720,000 distinct CDR3 sequences, 15% to 20% occurring once; the ten biggest clones make up 15% to 17%. As for this clonotype: Its antigen remains unidentified.

The TCR was taken from a man aged 50 to 60 with Graves' hyperthyroidism. Sequenced input: blood. The chain uses TRBV7-3 and TRBJ2-1; D is ambiguous. The CDR3: CASSLDGFSHEQFF. The DNA for the CDR3 is TGTGCCAGCAGCTTAGATGGGTTTAGTCATGAGCAGTTCTTC. The variable domain in full, with the rest retrieved from reference TRBV7-3 and TRBJ2-1, is GAGVSQTPSNKVTEKGKYVELRCDPISGHTALYWYRQSLGQGPEFLIYFQGTGAADDSGLPNDRFFAVRPEGSVSTLKIQRTERGDSAVYLCASSLDGFSHEQFFGPGTRLTVL.